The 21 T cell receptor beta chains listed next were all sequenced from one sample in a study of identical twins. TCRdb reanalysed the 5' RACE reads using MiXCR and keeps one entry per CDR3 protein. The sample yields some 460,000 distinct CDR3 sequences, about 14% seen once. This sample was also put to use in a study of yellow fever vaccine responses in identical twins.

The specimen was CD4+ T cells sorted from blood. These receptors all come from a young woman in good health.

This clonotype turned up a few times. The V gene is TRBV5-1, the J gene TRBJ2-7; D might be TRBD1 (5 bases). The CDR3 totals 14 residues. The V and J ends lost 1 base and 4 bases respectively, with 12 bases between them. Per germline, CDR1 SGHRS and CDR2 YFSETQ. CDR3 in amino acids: CASSLKGSRYEQYF. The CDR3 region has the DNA TGCGCCAGCAGCTTGAAGGGGTCCCGATACGAGCAGTACTTC.

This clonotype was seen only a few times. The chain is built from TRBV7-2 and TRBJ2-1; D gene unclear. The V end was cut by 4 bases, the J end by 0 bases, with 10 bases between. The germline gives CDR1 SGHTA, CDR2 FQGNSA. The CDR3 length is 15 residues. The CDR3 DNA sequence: TGTGCCAGCAGCTCCAGCTTTAGCTCCTACAATGAGCAGTTCTTC. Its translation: CASSSSFSSYNEQFF.

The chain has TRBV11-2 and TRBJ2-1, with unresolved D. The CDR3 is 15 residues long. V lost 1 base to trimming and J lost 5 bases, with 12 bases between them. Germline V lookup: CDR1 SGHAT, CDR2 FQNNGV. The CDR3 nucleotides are TGTGCCAGCAGCTTAGGTAGGCAGATAGACAATGAGCAGTTCTTC. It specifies CASSLGRQIDNEQFF.

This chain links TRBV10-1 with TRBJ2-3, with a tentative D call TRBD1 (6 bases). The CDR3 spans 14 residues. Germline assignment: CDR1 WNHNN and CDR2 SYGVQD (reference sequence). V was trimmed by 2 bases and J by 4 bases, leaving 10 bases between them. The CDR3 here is CASSEGGNADTQYF. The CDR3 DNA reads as TGCGCCAGCAGTGAGGGGGGCAACGCAGATACGCAGTATTTT.

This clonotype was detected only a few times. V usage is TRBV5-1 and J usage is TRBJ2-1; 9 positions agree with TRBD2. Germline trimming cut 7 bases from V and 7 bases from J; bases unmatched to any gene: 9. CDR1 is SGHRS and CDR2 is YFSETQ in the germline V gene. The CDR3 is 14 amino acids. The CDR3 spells CASGGVAGVNEQFF. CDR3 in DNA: TGCGCCAGCGGGGGGGTAGCGGGGGTAAATGAGCAGTTCTTC.

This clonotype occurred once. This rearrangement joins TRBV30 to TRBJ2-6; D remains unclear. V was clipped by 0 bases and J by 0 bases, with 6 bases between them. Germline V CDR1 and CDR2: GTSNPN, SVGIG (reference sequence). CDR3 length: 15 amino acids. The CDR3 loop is CAWSVPVSGANVLTF. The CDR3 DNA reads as TGTGCCTGGAGTGTACCCGTCTCTGGGGCCAACGTCCTGACTTTC.

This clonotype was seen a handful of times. CDR3 loop: CASSLPQGGTPYEQYF. In nucleotides, the CDR3 is TGTGCCAGCAGTTTACCACAGGGGGGTACACCCTACGAGCAGTACTTC. The chain is built from TRBV28 and TRBJ2-7; 8 bases are a match to TRBD1. Germline V gene lookup returns CDR1 MDHEN and CDR2 SYDVKM. V was pared by 2 bases and J by 2 bases, with 8 bases of the junction left unmatched. This CDR3 spans 16 amino acids.

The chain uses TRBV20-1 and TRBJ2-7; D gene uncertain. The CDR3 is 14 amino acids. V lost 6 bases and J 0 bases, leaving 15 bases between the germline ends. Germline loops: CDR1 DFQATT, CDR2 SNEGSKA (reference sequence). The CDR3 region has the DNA TGCAGTGCGGAAGACCGCAGAAGCTCCTACGAGCAGTACTTC. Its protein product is CSAEDRRSSYEQYF.

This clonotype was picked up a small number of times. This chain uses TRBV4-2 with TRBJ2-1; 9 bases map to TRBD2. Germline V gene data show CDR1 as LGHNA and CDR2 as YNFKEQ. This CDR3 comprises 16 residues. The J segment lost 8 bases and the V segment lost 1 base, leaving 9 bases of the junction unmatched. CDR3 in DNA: TGTGCCAGCAGCCAAGTTAGCAGCGGGAGGACGGATGAGCAGTTCTTC. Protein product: CASSQVSSGRTDEQFF.

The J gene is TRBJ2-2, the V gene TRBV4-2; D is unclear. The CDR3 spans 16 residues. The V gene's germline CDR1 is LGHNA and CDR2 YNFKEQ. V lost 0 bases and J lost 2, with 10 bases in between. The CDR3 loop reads CASSQELVPNTGELFF. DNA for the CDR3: TGTGCCAGCAGCCAAGAGTTAGTCCCTAACACCGGGGAGCTGTTTTTT.

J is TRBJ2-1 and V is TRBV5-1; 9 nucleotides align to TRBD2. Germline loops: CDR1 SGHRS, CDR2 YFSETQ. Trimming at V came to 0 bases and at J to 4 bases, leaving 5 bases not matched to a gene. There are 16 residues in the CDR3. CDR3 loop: CASSLVVAGAYNEQFF. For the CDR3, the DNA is TGCGCCAGCAGCTTGGTGGTAGCGGGGGCGTACAATGAGCAGTTCTTC.

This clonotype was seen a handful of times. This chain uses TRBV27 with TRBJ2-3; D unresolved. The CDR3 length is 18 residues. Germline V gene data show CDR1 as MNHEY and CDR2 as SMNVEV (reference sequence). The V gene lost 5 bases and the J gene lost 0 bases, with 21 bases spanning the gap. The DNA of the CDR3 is TGTGCCAGCAGTCGCCGACCCCTAGAGGTGGTTAGCACAGATACGCAGTATTTT. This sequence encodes CASSRRPLEVVSTDTQYF.

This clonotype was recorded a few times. CDR3 protein: CASSTGLAGSYEQYF. CDR3 nucleotide sequence: TGTGCCAGCAGCACGGGACTAGCGGGTTCCTACGAGCAGTACTTC. V usage is TRBV7-2 and J usage is TRBJ2-7, with TRBD2 identical over 12 bases. CDR1 is SGHTA, CDR2 FQGNSA, per germline. The trim removed 5 bases at V and 1 base at J, leaving 3 bases unmatched. CDR3 length: 15 residues.

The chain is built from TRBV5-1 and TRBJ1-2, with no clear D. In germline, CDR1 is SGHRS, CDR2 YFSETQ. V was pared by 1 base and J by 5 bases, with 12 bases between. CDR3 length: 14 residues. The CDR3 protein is CASSLTTKGYGYTF. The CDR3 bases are TGCGCCAGCAGCTTGACGACCAAAGGATATGGCTACACCTTC.

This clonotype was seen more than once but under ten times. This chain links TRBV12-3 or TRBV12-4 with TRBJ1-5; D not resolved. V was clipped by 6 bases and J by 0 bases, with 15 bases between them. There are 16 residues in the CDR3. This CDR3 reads CASRKILGNSNQPQHF. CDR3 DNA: TGTGCCAGCAGAAAAATTCTCGGGAATAGCAATCAGCCCCAGCATTTT.

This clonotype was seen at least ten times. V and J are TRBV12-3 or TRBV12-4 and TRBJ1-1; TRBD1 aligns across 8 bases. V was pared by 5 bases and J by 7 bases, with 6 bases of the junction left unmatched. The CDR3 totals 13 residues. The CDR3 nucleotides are TGTGCCAGCAGTACAGACAGGGGCATTGAAGCTTTCTTT. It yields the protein CASSTDRGIEAFF.

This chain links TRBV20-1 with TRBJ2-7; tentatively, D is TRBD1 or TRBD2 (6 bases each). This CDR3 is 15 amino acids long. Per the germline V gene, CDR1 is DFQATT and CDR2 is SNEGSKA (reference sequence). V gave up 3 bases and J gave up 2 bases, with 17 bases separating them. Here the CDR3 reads CSASRGPAVTYEQYF. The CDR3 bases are TGCAGTGCTAGCCGGGGGCCCGCCGTAACCTACGAGCAGTACTTC.

CDR3 region: CASSVLGQATYEQYF. DNA for the CDR3: TGCGCCAGCAGCGTACTTGGACAGGCGACCTACGAGCAGTACTTC. This sequence joins TRBV5-1 and TRBJ2-7, with TRBD1 matching 7 bases. Germline V gene lookup returns CDR1 SGHRS and CDR2 YFSETQ. The CDR3 has 15 residues. V shed 4 bases and J 2 bases; nucleotides not matched to a gene: 9.

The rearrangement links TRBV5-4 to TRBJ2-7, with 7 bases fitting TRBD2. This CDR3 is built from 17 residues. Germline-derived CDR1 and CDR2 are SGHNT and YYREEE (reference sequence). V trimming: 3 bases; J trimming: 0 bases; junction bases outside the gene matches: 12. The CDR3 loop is CASSSTGWGGDSYEQYF. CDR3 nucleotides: TGTGCCAGCAGCTCGACGGGCTGGGGGGGAGACTCCTACGAGCAGTACTTC.

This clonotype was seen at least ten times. The CDR3 nucleotides read TGTGCCAGCAGGTCTGCGGGTAGGAACACTGAAGCTTTCTTT. As protein: CASRSAGRNTEAFF. The chain joins TRBV12-3 or TRBV12-4 to TRBJ1-1, with D uncertain. This CDR3 contains 14 residues. V was pared by 6 bases and J by 1 base, with 12 bases between.

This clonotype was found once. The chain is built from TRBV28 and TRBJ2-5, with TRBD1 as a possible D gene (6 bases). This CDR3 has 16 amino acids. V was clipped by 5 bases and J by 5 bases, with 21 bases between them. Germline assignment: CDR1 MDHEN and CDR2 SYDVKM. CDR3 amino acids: CASSPQIQGRRETQYF. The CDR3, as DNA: TGTGCCAGCAGTCCCCAGATTCAGGGGCGGAGGGAGACCCAGTACTTC.